The rows below give T cell receptor beta chains drawn from one sample of a study of blood T cell repertoires in COVID-19. Sequencing used immunoSEQ multiplex PCR; TCRdb keeps in-frame clones, though not all of them. The top ten clones hold 4.8% of a sample with approximately 94,000 clones, 85% to 90% of them seen once. The sequencing input was peripheral blood. The receptors stem from an elderly woman with active COVID-19. The CDR3 runs from the conserved cysteine through the conserved F or W. D genes are given only for firm matches. Clone size appears in some rows only: once, few, many, or a class for an expanded clone.

TRBJ2-7 TRBV18 - once CASSPGEGYEQYF TGTGCCAGCTCACCAGGTGAGGGCTACGAGCAGTACTTC
TRBJ1-1 TRBV12-3/TRBV12-4 TRBD1 - CASSRQGAAEAFF TGTGCCAGCAGCCGACAGGGGGCTGCTGAAGCTTTCTTT
TRBJ2-3 TRBV6-2/TRBV6-3 TRBD1 - CASSHGQGKVDTQYF TGTGCCAGCAGCCACGGACAGGGTAAAGTGGATACGCAGTATTTT
TRBJ2-7 TRBV23-1 - once CASSPGHEYEQYF TGCGCCAGCAGTCCCGGACATGAGTACGAGCAGTACTTC
TRBJ1-1 TRBV5-6 - - CASRESGGWAEAFF TGTGCCAGCAGAGAATCAGGAGGGTGGGCTGAAGCTTTCTTT
TRBJ2-5 TRBV11-2 - - CASSLDFRETQYF TGTGCCAGCAGCTTAGATTTTCGGGAGACCCAGTACTTC
TRBJ1-2 TRBV6-5 TRBD1 - CASSPGTGGVYGYTF TGTGCCAGCAGCCCCGGGACAGGGGGTGTCTATGGCTACACCTTC
TRBJ1-5 TRBV6-5 TRBD1 - CASRDRVDNQPQHF TGTGCCAGCAGGGACAGGGTAGACAATCAGCCCCAGCATTTT
TRBJ2-2 TRBV15 TRBD2 once CATSSMMAGANGELFF TGTGCCACCAGCAGCATGATGGCGGGAGCAAACGGGGAGCTGTTTTTT
TRBJ2-5 TRBV3-1/TRBV3-2 TRBD2 once CASSELASGYQETQYF TGTGCCAGCAGCGAGCTGGCTAGCGGGTACCAAGAGACCCAGTACTTC
TRBJ2-7 TRBV2 TRBD1 - CASSATDRGRGEQYF TGTGCCAGCAGTGCGACGGACAGGGGGCGTGGGGAGCAGTACTTC
TRBJ1-2 TRBV5-4 TRBD1 - CASSLGGQGYGYTF TGTGCCAGCAGCTTGGGGGGACAGGGCTATGGCTACACCTTC
TRBJ2-3 TRBV10-2 - - CASSESSDSTDTQYF TGCGCCAGCAGTGAGTCCAGCGACAGCACAGATACGCAGTATTTT
TRBJ1-1 TRBV7-2 - - CASSFPGTPNTEAFF TGTGCCAGCAGCTTCCCCGGGACACCGAACACTGAAGCTTTCTTT
TRBJ1-6 TRBV5-1 - - CASSLAGDNSPLHF TGCGCCAGCAGCTTGGCAGGTGATAATTCACCCCTCCACTTT
TRBJ1-1 TRBV10-3 - - CAISEASGVMNTEAFF TGTGCCATCAGTGAGGCTTCAGGGGTAATGAACACTGAAGCTTTCTTT
TRBJ2-5 TRBV9 - - CASSVGTAQETQYF TGTGCCAGCAGCGTAGGGACAGCTCAAGAGACCCAGTACTTC
TRBJ2-1 TRBV9 TRBD2 - CASSTSGSSYNEQFF TGTGCCAGCAGCACCAGCGGGAGCTCCTACAATGAGCAGTTCTTC
TRBJ2-2 TRBV9 - - CASSVYTSTNTGELFF TGTGCCAGCAGCGTATACACTAGCACTAACACCGGGGAGCTGTTTTTT
TRBJ2-2 TRBV5-6 TRBD2 - CASSGGRRSGELFF TGTGCCAGCAGCGGCGGGAGAAGGTCCGGGGAGCTGTTTTTT
TRBJ2-7 TRBV6-5 TRBD2 - CASSDTSGSLYQQYF TGTGCCAGCAGCGATACTAGCGGGAGCCTCTATCAGCAGTACTTC
TRBJ2-6 TRBV5-1 - - CASSPTGRSGANVLTF TGCGCCAGCAGCCCAACAGGGCGATCTGGGGCCAACGTCCTGACTTTC
TRBJ2-5 TRBV25-1 TRBD2 few CASSEGLGREMETQYF TGTGCCAGCAGTGAGGGTTTGGGGCGGGAGATGGAGACCCAGTACTTC
TRBJ2-3 TRBV21-1 - - CASRWTGRPDTQYF TGTGCCAGCAGATGGACAGGGCGCCCAGATACGCAGTATTTT